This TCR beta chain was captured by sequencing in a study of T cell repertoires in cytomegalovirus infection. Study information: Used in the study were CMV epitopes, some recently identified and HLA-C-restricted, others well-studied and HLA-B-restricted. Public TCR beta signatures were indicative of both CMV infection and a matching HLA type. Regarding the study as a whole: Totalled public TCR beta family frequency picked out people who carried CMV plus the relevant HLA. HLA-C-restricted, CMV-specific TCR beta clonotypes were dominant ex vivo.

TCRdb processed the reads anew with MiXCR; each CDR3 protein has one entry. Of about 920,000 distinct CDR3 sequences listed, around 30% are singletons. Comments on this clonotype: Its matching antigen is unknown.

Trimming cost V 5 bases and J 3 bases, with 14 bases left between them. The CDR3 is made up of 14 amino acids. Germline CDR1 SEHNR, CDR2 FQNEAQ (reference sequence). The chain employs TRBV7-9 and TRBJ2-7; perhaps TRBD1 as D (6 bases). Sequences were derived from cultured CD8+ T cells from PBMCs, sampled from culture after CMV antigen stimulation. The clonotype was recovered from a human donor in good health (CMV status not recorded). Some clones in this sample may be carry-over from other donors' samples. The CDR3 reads CASSPRTDRYEQYV. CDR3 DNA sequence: TGTGCCAGCAGCCCGCGGACAGACCGCTACGAGCAGTACGTC.